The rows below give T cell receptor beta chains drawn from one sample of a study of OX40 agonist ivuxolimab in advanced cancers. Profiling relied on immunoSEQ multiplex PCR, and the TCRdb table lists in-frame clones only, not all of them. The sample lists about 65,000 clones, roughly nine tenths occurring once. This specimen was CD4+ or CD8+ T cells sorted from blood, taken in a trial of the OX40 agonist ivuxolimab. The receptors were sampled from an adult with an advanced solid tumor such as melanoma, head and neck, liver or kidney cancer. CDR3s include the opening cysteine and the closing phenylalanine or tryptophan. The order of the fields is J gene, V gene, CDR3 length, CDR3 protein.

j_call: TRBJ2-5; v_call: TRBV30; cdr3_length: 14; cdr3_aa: CACGSGLAVGVQYF
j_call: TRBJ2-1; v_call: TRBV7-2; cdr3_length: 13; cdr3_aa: CASSLALQGQQFF
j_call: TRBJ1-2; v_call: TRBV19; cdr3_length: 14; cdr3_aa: CASSAHDRGYGYTF
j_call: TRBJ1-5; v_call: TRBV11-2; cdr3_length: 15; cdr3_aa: CASSLGGQPYQPQHF
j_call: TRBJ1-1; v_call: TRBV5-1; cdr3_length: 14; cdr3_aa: CASSLIPGGTEAFF
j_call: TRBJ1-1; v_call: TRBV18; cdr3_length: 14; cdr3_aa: CASSPGGGVAEAFF
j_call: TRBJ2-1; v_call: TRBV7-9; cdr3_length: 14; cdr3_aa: CASSFGDRDNPQFF
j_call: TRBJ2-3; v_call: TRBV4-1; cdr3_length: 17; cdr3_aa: CASSRRGIQGGTDTQYF
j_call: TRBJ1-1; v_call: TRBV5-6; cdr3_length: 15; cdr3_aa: CASSLADRENTEAFF
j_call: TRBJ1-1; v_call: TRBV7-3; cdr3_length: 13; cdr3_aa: CASSLSGNTEAFF
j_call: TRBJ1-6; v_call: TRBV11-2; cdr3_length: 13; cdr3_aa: CASSLDGNSPLHF
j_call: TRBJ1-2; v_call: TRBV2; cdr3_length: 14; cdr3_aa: CASSDRRANYGYTF
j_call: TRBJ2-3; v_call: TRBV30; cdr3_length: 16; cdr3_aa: CAWSYRDRGQEDTQYF
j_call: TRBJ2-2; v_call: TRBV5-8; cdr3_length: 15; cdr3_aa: CASSAGHWNTGELFF
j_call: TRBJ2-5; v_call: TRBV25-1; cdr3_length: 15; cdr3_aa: CASSEYSDSQETQYF
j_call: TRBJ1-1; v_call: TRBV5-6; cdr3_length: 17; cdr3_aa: CASSLEDRFGMNTEAFF
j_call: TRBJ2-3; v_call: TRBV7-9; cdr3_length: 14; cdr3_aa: CASSSQGQTDTQYF
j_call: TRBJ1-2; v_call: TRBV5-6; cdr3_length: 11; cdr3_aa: CASSWGYGYTF
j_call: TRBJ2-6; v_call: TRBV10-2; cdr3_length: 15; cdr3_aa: CASSLGQTGANVLTF
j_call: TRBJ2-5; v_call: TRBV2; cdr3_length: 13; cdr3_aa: CASSAGRAETQYF
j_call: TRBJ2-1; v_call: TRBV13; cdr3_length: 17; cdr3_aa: CASSLNAGLNRYNEQFF
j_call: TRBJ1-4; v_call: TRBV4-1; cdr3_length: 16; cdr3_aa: CASSQDRDPTNEKLFF
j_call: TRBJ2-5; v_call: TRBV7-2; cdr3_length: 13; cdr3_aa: CASSLGGVETQYF
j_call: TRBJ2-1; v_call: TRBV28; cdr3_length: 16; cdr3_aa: CASSFSRGLAENEQFF
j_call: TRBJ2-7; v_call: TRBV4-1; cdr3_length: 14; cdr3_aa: CASSRDRDNYEQYF
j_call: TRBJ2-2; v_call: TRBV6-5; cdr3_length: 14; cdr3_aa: CASSYGGNTGELFF
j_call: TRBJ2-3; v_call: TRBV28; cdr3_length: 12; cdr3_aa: CASSSITDTQYF
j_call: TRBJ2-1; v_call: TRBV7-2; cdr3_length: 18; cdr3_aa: CASSLENNSGTGGNEQFF
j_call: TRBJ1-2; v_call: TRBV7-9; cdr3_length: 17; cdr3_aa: CASSLPRGGGSDYGYTF
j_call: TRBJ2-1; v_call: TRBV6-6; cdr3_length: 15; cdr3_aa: CASSYSGSGYNEQFF
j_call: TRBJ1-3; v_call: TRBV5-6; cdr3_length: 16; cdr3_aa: CASSSAPAGDGNTIYF
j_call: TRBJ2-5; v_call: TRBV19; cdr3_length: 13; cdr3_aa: CASSTQTAGTQYF
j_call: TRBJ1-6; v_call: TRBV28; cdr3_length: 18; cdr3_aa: CASRSLTGQGFGNSPLHF
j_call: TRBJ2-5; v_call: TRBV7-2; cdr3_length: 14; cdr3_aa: CASSLAGLGETQYF
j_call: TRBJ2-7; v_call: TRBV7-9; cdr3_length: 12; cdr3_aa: CASSRTGYEQYF
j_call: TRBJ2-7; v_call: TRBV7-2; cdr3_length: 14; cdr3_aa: CASTLFGGHYEQYF
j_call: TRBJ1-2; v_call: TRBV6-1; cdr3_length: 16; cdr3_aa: CASSERGGQGASGYTF
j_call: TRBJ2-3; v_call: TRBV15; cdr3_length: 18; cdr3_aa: CATSRAALLAGNTDTQYF
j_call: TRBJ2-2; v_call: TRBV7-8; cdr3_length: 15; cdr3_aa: CASSTPGANTGELFF
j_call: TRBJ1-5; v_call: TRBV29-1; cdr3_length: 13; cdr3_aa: CSVGQGSNQPQHF
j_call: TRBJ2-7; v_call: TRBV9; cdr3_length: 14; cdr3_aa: CASGPGQGLYEQYF
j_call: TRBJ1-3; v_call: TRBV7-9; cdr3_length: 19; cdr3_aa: CASSLEGSITRISGNTIYF
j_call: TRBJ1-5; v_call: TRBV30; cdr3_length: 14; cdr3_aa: CAWSRQGGFQPQHF
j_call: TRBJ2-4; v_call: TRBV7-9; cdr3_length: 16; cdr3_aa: CASSQREGPAKNIQYF
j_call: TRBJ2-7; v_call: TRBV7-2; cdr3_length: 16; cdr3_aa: CASSTRLRAATYEQYF
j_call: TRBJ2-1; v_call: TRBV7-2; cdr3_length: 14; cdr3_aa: CASSFGLVRNEQFF
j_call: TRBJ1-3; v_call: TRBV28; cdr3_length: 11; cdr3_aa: CASSSGNTIYF
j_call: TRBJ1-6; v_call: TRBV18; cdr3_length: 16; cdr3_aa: CASSSGQGALDRPLHF
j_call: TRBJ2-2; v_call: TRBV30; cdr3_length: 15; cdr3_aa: CAWSVLGTQTGELFF
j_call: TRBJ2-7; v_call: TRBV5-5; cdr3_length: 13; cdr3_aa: CASSLTQTYEQYF
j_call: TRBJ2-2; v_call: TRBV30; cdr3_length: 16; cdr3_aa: CAWSDSGAANTGELFF
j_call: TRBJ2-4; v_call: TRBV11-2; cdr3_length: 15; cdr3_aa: CASSLTKRGEAIQYF